This T cell receptor beta chain was profiled in a study of CXCR3-negative and CXCR3-positive naive CD8 T cells. As for the study in general: Sequencing yielded some 150 million TRB reads, roughly 1.5 +/- 0.3 million per library. Study outcomes and limitations: CXCR3-positive naive cells had TRB CDR3s that were more hydrophobic than CXCR3-negative naive cells had. Both naive subsets, CXCR3-negative and CXCR3-positive, displayed similar TRBV-TRBJ usage, unlike memory cells. From TRB CDR3 properties, TCR strength was inferred; surface CD5 did not differ between naive subsets.

This CDR3 spans 16 amino acids. In germline, CDR1 is LNHNV, CDR2 YYDKDF (reference sequence). As for this clonotype: The target antigen is unknown.

Via 5' RACE with UMI labels, TRB cDNA libraries were prepared. TCRdb re-called the 5' RACE reads; one entry per CDR3 protein, DNA not given. The sample features roughly 100,000 distinct CDR3 sequences, with around 0.4% in its top ten. This TCR was recovered from a human donor in good health. Some clones in this sample may be carry-over from other donors' samples. The chain has TRBV15 and TRBJ2-2; absent DNA, TCRdb's TRBD1 call cannot be checked. Sequenced sample: naive CXCR3+ CD8+ T cells from blood. This sample's subset: CD45RO-CCR7+CD27+CD95- naive CD8+ T cells expressing CXCR3 (TNR3+). CDR3 in amino acids: CATSRADRANTGELFF.